This is a list of T cell receptor beta chains from one sample in a study of T-cell memory formation after mild COVID-19. TCRdb redid the calling of the 5' RACE reads with MiXCR, one entry per CDR3 protein. The table records 410,000 or so distinct CDR3 sequences, about 22% of them present only once. The sample taken for sequencing was PBMCs or a T cell subset sorted from them (not recorded which). The receptor source for this set is an adult woman who had mild COVID-19 (a few samples of this study predate the infection). Cell type and time point are not known. Both conserved end residues are part of each CDR3. D genes are given only for firm matches. Some rows mark clone size as missing; the rest say once, few, many or name a class of expanded clone.

d_call	v_call	cdr3_length	clone_size	j_call	cdr3_nt	cdr3_aa
TRBD1	TRBV5-1	12	few	TRBJ2-7	TGCGCCAGCAGCTTGGAGGGGGCTGAGCAGTACTTC	CASSLEGAEQYF
.	TRBV5-1	12	.	TRBJ2-7	TGCGCCAGCCGGGACACTTTCTACGAGCAGTACTTC	CASRDTFYEQYF
.	TRBV18	11	few	TRBJ2-7	TGTGCCAGCTCCCCATCCCTCGAGCAGTACTTC	CASSPSLEQYF
TRBD2	TRBV4-2	17	.	TRBJ2-5	TGTGCCAGCAGCCAAGGAGGGACGGGAGGGGGTTCGGAGACCCAGTACTTC	CASSQGGTGGGSETQYF
.	TRBV6-5	17	few	TRBJ1-2	TGTGCCAGCAGTTACTTGATAGGGAACACACTCGACTATGGCTACACCTTC	CASSYLIGNTLDYGYTF
.	TRBV3-1	13	.	TRBJ1-3	TGTGCCAGCAGTTCCTCGACTGGAAACACCATATATTTT	CASSSSTGNTIYF
.	TRBV5-1	15	few	TRBJ1-1	TGCGCCAGCAGCTTGGTGGCAGCGTTGAACACTGAAGCTTTCTTT	CASSLVAALNTEAFF
.	TRBV30	12	.	TRBJ1-2	TGTGCCTGGAATGCCTACAGGGATGGCTACACCTTC	CAWNAYRDGYTF
.	TRBV7-9	12	few	TRBJ2-7	TGTGCCAGCAGCTTAGAACGTAACGAGCAGTACTTC	CASSLERNEQYF
.	TRBV4-2	19	.	TRBJ2-1	TGTGCCAGCAGCCAAGAATGGGCCTGGGGCCGTGTAAACGTAAATGAGCAGTTCTTC	CASSQEWAWGRVNVNEQFF
.	TRBV7-9	16	few	TRBJ2-7	TGTGCCAGCAGCTTAGGGAGGGACACCGTCTCCTACGAGCAGTACTTC	CASSLGRDTVSYEQYF
.	TRBV24-1	11	.	TRBJ2-1	TGTGCCACCAGTGATTCGCGAGAGCAGTTCTTC	CATSDSREQFF